A single TCR beta chain is shown here with its context. This entry is derived from a study of T cell changes during pregnancy in multiple sclerosis. V lost 4 bases to trimming and J lost 5 bases; unmatched junction nucleotides: 3. In germline, CDR1 is LNHDA, CDR2 SQIVND (reference sequence). The CDR3 covers 15 residues. Clones were sequenced by immunoSEQ multiplex PCR, and TCRdb holds only the in-frame ones, with some missing. The data show roughly 60,000 clones, around nine tenths seen once. This receptor was identified in a female donor with multiple sclerosis, enrolled in a pregnancy study. Specimen: peripheral blood, collected before pregnancy. The chain joins TRBV19 to TRBJ1-6; TRBD1 matches at 9 bases. This CDR3 reads CASSTGQGHNSPLHF. The CDR3 DNA sequence: TGTGCCAGTAGTACGGGACAGGGCCATAATTCACCCCTCCACTTT.